These 28 T cell receptor beta chains share one sample of origin, sequenced in a study of naive and memory T cell subsets (dated by TCRdb to the late 2010s). Receptors were amplified or captured by UMI-ligation and nested PCR. Sequencing was carried out with an Illumina MiSeq. An equimolar mix of two oligonucleotides covering both TRBC1 and TRBC2 was used as the beta constant-region primer. The ligated cDNA went through four rounds of PCR with nested alpha and beta constant-region primers together with the SP2 primer. TCRdb reprocessed the public reads (quality trimming at Q25 with fastp, clone calling with MiXCR) and kept in-frame beta chains. When rows share a CDR3 protein, they turn into one entry using the most common DNA and genes. This sample holds approximately 100,000 distinct CDR3 sequences; about 14% were observed only once. The ten largest clonotypes hold 2.8% of the sample. No antigens are known for them.

What the work shows at the level of the full study, not this receptor alone: A few larger clonotypes were present in naive repertoires, especially CD8 naive repertoires, and these clonotypes were possibly memory cells re-expressing CD45RA.

The sequencing sample was made of naive CD8+ T cells from blood. Taken with the paper, the label for cell subset or site translates to: naive T cells, CD45RA high CD27+. These receptors came from a human donor in good health.

The CDR3, as DNA: TGTGCCACCTCGACAGGGTGGTCCACTGAAGCTTTCTTT. It codes for CATSTGWSTEAFF. The chain uses TRBV6-6 and TRBJ1-1, with TRBD1 matching over 7 bases. This CDR3 is 13 amino acids long. J was trimmed by 4 bases and V by 10 bases; bases with no gene match: 9. CDR1 and CDR2 (germline): MNHNY, SVGAGI (reference sequence).

The chain uses TRBV7-9 and TRBJ2-5; D not resolved. V lost 5 bases and J lost 4, with 17 bases in between. CDR1 is SEHNR and CDR2 is FQNEAQ in the germline V gene (reference sequence). The CDR3 covers 15 residues. The CDR3 DNA reads as TGTGCCAGCAGCGACACATCCGGGTACCGAGAGACCCAGTACTTC. Translating gives CASSDTSGYRETQYF.

This clonotype has at least ten counts. The chain carries TRBV7-6 and TRBJ2-2; 11 bases are a match to TRBD2. Unmatched junction bases numbered 4, after V lost 5 bases and J lost 2 bases. Germline V gene data show CDR1 as SGHVS and CDR2 as FNYEAQ. The CDR3 covers 16 residues. The CDR3 DNA follows: TGTGCCAGCAGCCTAACTAGCGGGGGTAACACCGGGGAGCTGTTTTTT. Encoded protein: CASSLTSGGNTGELFF.

This clonotype was found many times. The chain links TRBV11-3 to TRBJ2-1; D possibly corresponds to TRBD1 (6 bases). CDR1 SGHNT and CDR2 YENEEA come from the germline V gene. Between the trimmed V and J ends, which lost 3 bases and 7 bases, there was a span of 13 bases. This CDR3 region has 14 residues. The CDR3 nucleotides are TGTGCCAGCAGCTTTCTGGGGGCGATGAATGAGCAGTTCTTC. Its translation is CASSFLGAMNEQFF. Full variable domain (missing parts from reference TRBV11-3 and TRBJ2-1): EAGVVQSPRYKIIEKKQPVAFWCNPISGHNTLYWYLQNLGQGPELLIRYENEEAVDDSQLPKDRFSAERLKGVDSTLKIQPAELGDSAVYLCASSFLGAMNEQFFGPGTRLTVL.

The CDR3 spells CASSEGAGTGELFF. CDR3 DNA: TGTGCCAGCAGTGAAGGGGCTGGGACCGGGGAGCTGTTTTTT. The gene calls are TRBV6-1 and TRBJ2-2; the D is unclear. The CDR3 consists of 14 residues. Germline CDR1 and CDR2: MNHNS and SASEGT. V was clipped by 1 base and J by 5 bases, with 8 bases between them.

This clonotype was detected many times. The chain couples TRBV11-2 to TRBJ2-1; 7 bases are shared with TRBD2. This CDR3 is built from 16 residues. Germline trimming cut 3 bases from V and 7 bases from J; bases unmatched to any gene: 12. The germline CDR1 and CDR2 sequences are SGHAT and FQNNGV. The CDR3, as DNA: TGTGCCAGCAGCTTTCAAGCGGGGAACGAGGAGAATGAGCAGTTCTTC. It specifies CASSFQAGNEENEQFF.

The chain couples TRBV5-1 to TRBJ2-7; D may be TRBD1 (6 bases). This CDR3 region has 15 residues. V lost 0 bases, J lost 5 bases, and 15 bases lay in between. Germline CDR1 and CDR2: SGHRS and YFSETQ. CDR3 sequence reads: CASSLVVPGVNEQYF. The DNA for the CDR3 is TGCGCCAGCAGCTTGGTTGTGCCAGGGGTCAACGAGCAGTACTTC.

The chain couples TRBV3-1 to TRBJ2-2, with D uncertain. CDR3 size: 13 residues. The germline V and J ends were trimmed by 7 bases and 0 bases, with 6 bases remaining between them. CDR1 and CDR2 from the germline V gene are LGHDT and YNNKEL (reference sequence). The CDR3 region is CASTSSNTGELFF. As DNA, the CDR3 is TGTGCCAGCACCTCGTCGAACACCGGGGAGCTGTTTTTT.

The V gene is TRBV3-1, the J gene TRBJ2-3, with 8 bases identical to TRBD2. Trimming at V came to 8 bases and at J to 1 base, leaving 8 bases not matched to a gene. The CDR3 runs to 15 residues. The germline gives CDR1 LGHDT, CDR2 YNNKEL (reference sequence). The CDR3 nucleotides read TGTGCCAGCGGACATCGGGAGGGCGGCACAGATACGCAGTATTTT. Protein: CASGHREGGTDTQYF.

This clonotype has a count of ten or more. The V and J genes are TRBV9 and TRBJ2-7; D is possibly TRBD1 or TRBD2 (5 bases each). This CDR3 region has 14 residues. The V end was cut by 3 bases, the J end by 1 base, with 11 bases between. The germline gives CDR1 SGDLS, CDR2 YYNGEE. In nucleotides, the CDR3 is TGTGCCAGCAGCGCCCTAGGGGAGTCCTACGAGCAGTACTTC. Translating gives CASSALGESYEQYF.

The chain uses TRBV6-5 and TRBJ1-1; D ambiguous. V shed 4 bases and J shed 2 bases, with 11 bases lying between them. Germline values: CDR1 MNHEY, CDR2 SVGAGI. The CDR3 has 14 residues. The CDR3 loop is CASSSSPGNTEAFF. The CDR3 DNA sequence: TGTGCCAGCAGTTCCTCCCCAGGCAACACTGAAGCTTTCTTT.

The V and J genes are TRBV7-8 and TRBJ2-2; D is perhaps TRBD1 (7 bases). V dropped 7 bases and J dropped 1 base, with 10 bases sitting between them. This CDR3 has 14 residues. Looked up from germline, CDR1 is SGHVS and CDR2 is FQNEAQ. The CDR3: CASTRDRNTGELFF. The CDR3 nucleotides are TGTGCCAGCACGCGGGACAGGAACACCGGGGAGCTGTTTTTT.

The chain combines TRBV5-1 with TRBJ2-4, with 8 bases aligning to TRBD1. The ends lost 1 base at V and 5 bases at J; junction bases unmatched: 11. The germline CDR1 and CDR2 sequences are SGHRS and YFSETQ. There are 17 residues in the CDR3. The CDR3 protein is CASSLPRAGGAENIQYF. The CDR3 DNA follows: TGCGCCAGCAGCTTGCCGCGGGCAGGGGGCGCCGAAAACATTCAGTACTTC.

V gene TRBV27 combines with J gene TRBJ2-3; no definite D call. The CDR3 extends over 13 amino acids. Trimming took 4 bases from V and 6 from J, leaving 11 bases between them. The germline gives CDR1 MNHEY, CDR2 SMNVEV (reference sequence). CDR3 amino acids: CASSWASSDTQYF. The CDR3 region has the DNA TGTGCCAGCAGTTGGGCTAGTTCCGATACGCAGTATTTT.

There are a few counts of this clonotype. V and J are TRBV29-1 and TRBJ2-1; no firm D call. Germline V lookup: CDR1 SQVTM, CDR2 ANQGSEA. With 7 bases removed from V and 8 bases from J, the gap between germline ends came to 12 bases. CDR3 length equals 11 residues. The CDR3 reads CSGSNYYEQFF. CDR3 DNA: TGCAGCGGGTCGAACTATTATGAGCAGTTCTTC.

The chain links TRBV4-2 to TRBJ2-3, with D unclear. The V gene lost 0 bases and the J gene lost 0 bases, with 10 bases spanning the gap. CDR3 length: 16 amino acids. CDR1 is LGHNA and CDR2 is YNFKEQ in the germline V gene. In nucleotides, the CDR3 is TGTGCCAGCAGCCAAGATTGGGCAGCCAGCACAGATACGCAGTATTTT. Translation: CASSQDWAASTDTQYF.

This chain uses TRBV13 with TRBJ2-3; D not resolved. Trimming cost V 5 bases and J 4 bases, with 13 bases left between them. There are 14 residues in the CDR3. CDR1 PRHDT and CDR2 FYEKMQ come from the germline V gene (reference sequence). The CDR3 DNA reads TGTGCCAGCAGCCATCCTCCCCAGCCAGATACGCAGTATTTT. It translates to CASSHPPQPDTQYF.

In this sample, this clonotype turned up a few times. The rearrangement joins TRBV5-1 to TRBJ2-7; D not resolved. Germline CDR1 is SGHRS and CDR2 is YFSETQ. This CDR3 contains 16 residues. V gave up 0 bases and J gave up 3 bases, with 16 bases separating them. The CDR3 sequence is CASSLDAINSFYEQYF. For the CDR3, the DNA is TGCGCCAGCAGCTTGGATGCGATAAACTCCTTCTACGAGCAGTACTTC.

This rearrangement joins TRBV6-1 to TRBJ1-1, with D possibly being TRBD1 (5 bases). The CDR3 contains 12 residues. Germline CDR1 and CDR2: MNHNS and SASEGT. Trimming cost V 7 bases and J 4 bases, with 10 bases left between them. In DNA form, the CDR3 reads TGTGCCAGCATGGGCGGGGGCACTGAAGCTTTCTTT. This translates into CASMGGGTEAFF.

There are a few counts of this clonotype. The gene calls are TRBV7-9 and TRBJ2-7; D not resolved. Germline CDR1 reads SEHNR; CDR2 reads FQNEAQ (reference sequence). Trimming left V 1 base short and J 2 bases short, with 9 bases between. This CDR3 is built from 14 residues. CDR3 in amino acids: CASSLVGQAYEQYF. The DNA for the CDR3 is TGTGCCAGCAGCTTAGTAGGGCAGGCCTACGAGCAGTACTTC. Full variable domain (remainder filled in from reference TRBV7-9 and TRBJ2-7): DTGVSQNPRHKITKRGQNVTFRCDPISEHNRLYWYRQTLGQGPEFLTYFQNEAQLEKSRLLSDRFSAERPKGSFSTLEIQRTEQGDSAMYLCASSLVGQAYEQYFGPGTRLTVT.

This clonotype was seen a handful of times. The J gene is TRBJ2-3, the V gene TRBV19, with 7 nucleotides matching TRBD2. CDR1 is LNHDA and CDR2 is SQIVND in the germline V gene (reference sequence). Trimming took 8 bases from V and 1 from J; bases not matched to a gene: 12. The CDR3 is 16 amino acids. CDR3 sequence: CASPPPGAGGTDTQYF. The CDR3 bases are TGTGCCAGTCCCCCCCCCGGGGCGGGAGGCACAGATACGCAGTATTTT.

V gene TRBV7-9 combines with J gene TRBJ2-5, with D tentatively TRBD1 (5 bases). V shed 3 bases and J shed 2 bases, with 13 bases lying between them. The CDR3 sequence is 15 residues long. Germline V gene sequence: CDR1 SEHNR, CDR2 FQNEAQ (reference sequence). The CDR3 DNA is TGTGCCAGCAGCTTCCGGGTGGGGCGACAAGAGACCCAGTACTTC. This encodes CASSFRVGRQETQYF.

V and J are TRBV7-2 and TRBJ2-1; the D gene could be TRBD1 or TRBD2 (5 bases each). The CDR3 consists of 16 residues. V was shortened by 4 bases and J by 9 bases, with 22 bases between the two germline ends. Germline values: CDR1 SGHTA, CDR2 FQGNSA. The CDR3 DNA is TGTGCCAGCAGCTGGGGGTACGGGCGGACCGACACTGAGCAGTTCTTC. Translated: CASSWGYGRTDTEQFF. Full variable domain (remainder filled in from reference TRBV7-2 and TRBJ2-1): GAGVSQSPSNKVTEKGKDVELRCDPISGHTALYWYRQSLGQGLEFLIYFQGNSAPDKSGLPSDRFSAERTGGSVSTLTIQRTQQEDSAVYLCASSWGYGRTDTEQFFGPGTRLTVL.

The sample holds a few counts of this clonotype. This rearrangement joins TRBV6-6 to TRBJ1-1; no reliable D call. Trimming left V 5 bases short and J 0 bases short, with 13 bases between. The CDR3 has 15 residues. The germline V gene encodes CDR1 MNHNY and CDR2 SVGAGI (reference sequence). The CDR3 loop is CASSPPGGLNTEAFF. CDR3 nucleotides: TGTGCCAGCAGTCCGCCAGGAGGGCTGAACACTGAAGCTTTCTTT.

This clonotype was recorded at least ten times. The CDR3 here is CASQMRRGRPNYGYTF. The CDR3 DNA sequence: TGTGCCAGCCAAATGCGGCGGGGTAGACCTAACTATGGCTACACCTTC. This rearrangement joins TRBV21-1 to TRBJ1-2. TRBV21-1 is assigned pseudogene status. The CDR3 has 16 amino acids.

This clonotype was seen repeatedly, ten times or more. This chain joins TRBV9 and TRBJ2-3; D is possibly TRBD1 or TRBD2 (5 bases each). Trimming took off 4 bases at V and 0 bases at J, with 15 bases between the two ends. CDR1 SGDLS and CDR2 YYNGEE come from the germline V gene. This CDR3 spans 16 amino acids. CDR3 DNA sequence: TGTGCCAGCAGCATCGCCGGGACGGTGAGCACAGATACGCAGTATTTT. Its protein product is CASSIAGTVSTDTQYF. The whole variable domain, remainder taken from reference TRBV9 and TRBJ2-3, is DSGVTQTPKHLITATGQRVTLRCSPRSGDLSVYWYQQSLDQGLQFLIQYYNGEERAKGNILERFSAQQFPDLHSELNLSSLELGDSALYFCASSIAGTVSTDTQYFGPGTRLTVL.

There are a few counts of this clonotype. The genes are TRBV7-2 and TRBJ1-4, with 8 bases aligning to TRBD1. Germline trimming cut 5 bases from V and 3 bases from J; bases unmatched to any gene: 8. CDR3 size: 16 residues. In germline, CDR1 is SGHTA, CDR2 FQGNSA. In DNA, the CDR3 is TGTGCCAGCAGCCAGGACAGGGCATCGGCTAATGAAAAACTGTTTTTT. This codes for CASSQDRASANEKLFF.

This clonotype has just a few counts. The CDR3 DNA sequence: TGTGCCAGCAGCTTGGTGCTGGACAGAAACATTCAGTACTTC. Translation gives CASSLVLDRNIQYF. This chain connects TRBV11-2 to TRBJ2-4; weak D call: TRBD1 (6 bases). Germline lookup yields CDR1 SGHAT and CDR2 FQNNGV. The CDR3 has 14 residues. The V and J ends lost 3 bases and 6 bases respectively, with 12 bases between them. The full variable domain, with the rest looked up from reference TRBV11-2 and TRBJ2-4, is EAGVAQSPRYKIIEKRQSVAFWCNPISGHATLYWYQQILGQGPKLLIQFQNNGVVDDSQLPKDRFSAERLKGVDSTLKIQPAKLEDSAVYLCASSLVLDRNIQYFGAGTRLSVL.